These 3 T cell receptor beta chains originate from one sample sequenced in a study of metastatic and nonmetastatic thyroid tumors. No treatment of any kind had been given to any patient before thyroid surgery. TCRdb redid the clone calls on the PCR reads using MiXCR. In the table there are about 16,000 clones, roughly 23% of which are singletons. The source material was blood. These receptors were taken from a male donor with papillary thyroid cancer or a benign thyroid nodule (not recorded which). Some clones in this sample may be carry-over from other donors' samples.

A single count supports this clone. The chain is built from TRBV20-1 and TRBJ1-1; maybe TRBD1 (5 bases). V was trimmed by 1 base and J by 6 bases, leaving 12 bases between them. This CDR3 region has 13 residues. In germline, CDR1 is DFQATT, CDR2 SNEGSKA (reference sequence). The CDR3, as DNA: TGCAGTGCTAGAGGAAGGGGAAGGCCTGAAGCTTTCTTT. It is translated as CSARGRGRPEAFF.

This clone is categorized as medium-sized. The gene calls are TRBV20-1 and TRBJ2-7; 11 nucleotides align to TRBD1. CDR1 is DFQATT, CDR2 SNEGSKA, per germline (reference sequence). V lost 5 bases, J lost 4 bases, and 10 bases stayed unmatched. The CDR3 is made up of 15 amino acids. As DNA, the CDR3 is TGCAGTGCTGCAGGGACAGGGGGTTTCTCTTACGAGCAGTACTTC. Its protein is CSAAGTGGFSYEQYF.

This clone was found many times. The chain joins TRBV12-3 or TRBV12-4 to TRBJ2-5, with 9 positions matching TRBD2. J lost 5 bases, V lost 6 bases, and 16 bases had no gene match. CDR3 length: 17 residues. The DNA for the CDR3 is TGTGCCAGCAGCGCTCCGGGACTAGCAGGGCTCCGTGAGACCCAGTACTTC. Residues: CASSAPGLAGLRETQYF.